This TCR beta chain was obtained from a study of blood T cells in healthy people across ages. A second PCR, run for roughly 7 to 11 cycles, used a sample-barcoded 5' primer plus a J-beta primer mix. Each CDR3 protein is one row after TCRdb ran MiXCR on the 5' RACE reads. The sample holds some 1.1 million distinct CDR3 sequences; 35% to 40% are singletons and the top ten take around 13%. A few counts support this clonotype. At one end the junction does not follow the germline gene, possibly because of a read error. Samples each yielded at least 5.5 micrograms of total RNA. Germline V gene sequence: CDR1 LGHDT, CDR2 YNNKEL (reference sequence). The CDR3 length is 15 residues.

This clonotype was obtained from a young man in good health. The chain combines TRBV3-1 with TRBJ1-2, with D maybe TRBD1 (6 bases). The sample consisted of blood. The DNA of the CDR3 is TGTGCCAGCAGTCAAGTTGGGGGGCGAGGCTATGGCTACACCTTC. Protein: CASSQVGGRGYGYTF. Full variable domain (rest looked up from reference TRBV3-1 and TRBJ1-2): DTAVSQTPKYLVTQMGNDKSIKCEQNLGHDTMYWYKQDSKKFLKIMFSYNNKELIINETVPNRFSPKSPDKAHLNLHINSLELGDSAVYFCASSQVGGRGYGYTFGSGTRLTVV.